The clone carrying this T cell receptor beta chain has ten or more counts. The record originates from a study of early T cells in non-severe SARS-CoV-2 infection. Study overall: The study sequenced bulk RNA from unsorted whole blood, with chains unpaired.

Via MiXCR, TCRdb re-called the 5' RACE reads, giving one row per CDR3 protein. The data show 45,000 to 55,000 distinct CDR3 sequences, around 9.1% seen once. The CDR3 has 16 residues. V was cut by 2 bases and J by 7 bases, with 18 bases left in between. CDR1 is LGHNA and CDR2 is YNFKEQ in the germline V gene. The sample consisted of whole blood. The chain combines TRBV4-2 with TRBJ2-4; a possible D gene is TRBD2 (5 bases). The origin of this receptor is an adult who was a healthcare worker with PCR-confirmed SARS-CoV-2 infection or an uninfected control (not recorded which). CDR3 amino acids: CASSQSRQSGGNIQYF. The CDR3 nucleotides read TGTGCCAGCAGCCAAAGTCGCCAATCAGGCGGGAACATTCAGTACTTC.